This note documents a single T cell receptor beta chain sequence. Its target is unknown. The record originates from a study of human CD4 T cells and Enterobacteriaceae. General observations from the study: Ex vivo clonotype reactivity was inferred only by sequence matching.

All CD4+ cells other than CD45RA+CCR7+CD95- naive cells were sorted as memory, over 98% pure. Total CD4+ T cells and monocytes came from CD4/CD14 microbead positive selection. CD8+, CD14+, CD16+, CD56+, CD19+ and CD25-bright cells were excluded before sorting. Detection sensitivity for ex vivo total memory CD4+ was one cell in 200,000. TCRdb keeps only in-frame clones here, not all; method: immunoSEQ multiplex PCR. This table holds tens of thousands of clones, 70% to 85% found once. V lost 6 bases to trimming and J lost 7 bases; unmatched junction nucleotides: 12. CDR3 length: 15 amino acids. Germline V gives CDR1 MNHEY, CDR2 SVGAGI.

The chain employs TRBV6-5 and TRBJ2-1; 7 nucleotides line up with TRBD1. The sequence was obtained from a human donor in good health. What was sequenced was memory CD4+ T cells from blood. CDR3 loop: CASSALNPRGNEQFF. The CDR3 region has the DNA TGTGCCAGCAGCGCTCTAAACCCCAGGGGGAATGAGCAGTTCTTC.